This record covers a single TCR beta chain. Naive CD8 cells lacked CD45RO, underwent positive selection for CCR7 and left out terminally differentiated effector memory CD45RA+ cells. The data were taken from a study of shared clonotypes between healthy human individuals. Study information: Serving as donors were two women and a few men, whose ages spanned 18 to 49.

Running of the assay took place at deep level. In replicate PCRs of sorted subsets, about 220 ng DNA, approximately 32,000 T cell genomes, was used. Under the authors' procedure: Quality scores were absent from the junction-only immunoSEQ sequences, so filtering differed. TCRdb's table, derived via immunoSEQ multiplex PCR, lists solely in-frame clones and lacks some. The DNA was the basis for D and trimming; V, J and clone size are from that table. Of about 600,000 clones in the sample, 95% to 98% were seen once. Source material: naive CD8+ T cells sorted from blood. The clonotype originates from a man aged 25 to 40 in good health.

This CDR3 is CASSLGHDYGYTF. The CDR3 DNA sequence: TGTGCCAGCAGCTTGGGACACGACTATGGCTACACCTTC. This chain connects TRBV5-4 to TRBJ1-2; no reliable D call. This CDR3 has 13 residues. Trimming cost V 0 bases and J 3 bases, with 6 bases left between them. The V gene's germline CDR1 is SGHNT and CDR2 YYREEE (reference sequence).